These 26 T cell receptor beta chains share one sample of origin, sequenced in a study of human T cells and chemical hapten exposure. Time point denoted: patch test 1, 2 weeks after DPC sensitization. As for treatment: therapeutic diphenylcyclopropenone sensitization with weekly scalp DPC. TCRdb reprocessed the RACE reads with MiXCR, giving one entry per CDR3 protein. The sample has tens of thousands of distinct CDR3 sequences, 9% to 12% seen once; the top ten hold about 1.3%. The sample here was whole blood, taken in connection with sensitization to the hapten diphenylcyclopropenone (DPC). The origin of the receptors is a woman between 50 and 59 years old with alopecia areata. Some clones in this sample may be carry-over from other donors' samples.

This clonotype was found a few times. This chain links TRBV7-6 with TRBJ1-4; 7 positions match TRBD1. The germline CDR1 and CDR2 sequences are SGHVS and FNYEAQ. CDR3 size: 16 residues. V shed 5 bases and J 0 bases; nucleotides not matched to a gene: 6. The CDR3 sequence: CASSRRQGATNEKLFF. In DNA, the CDR3 is TGTGCCAGCAGCCGTCGACAGGGTGCAACTAATGAAAAACTGTTTTTT.

V gene TRBV7-2 combines with J gene TRBJ2-4; D may correspond to TRBD1 or TRBD2 (5 bases each). The germline CDR1 and CDR2 sequences are SGHTA and FQGNSA. This CDR3 is built from 17 residues. V was pared by 1 base and J by 0 bases, with 13 bases between. CDR3 residues: CASSLEIGERAKNIQYF. The CDR3 DNA reads TGTGCCAGCAGCTTAGAGATAGGGGAGCGAGCCAAAAACATTCAGTACTTC.

This clonotype was picked up many times. V and J are TRBV7-2 and TRBJ1-1, with D unclear. Between the trimmed V and J ends, which lost 1 base and 2 bases, there was a span of 11 bases. Looked up from germline, CDR1 is SGHTA and CDR2 is FQGNSA. This CDR3 region has 15 residues. The CDR3 loop reads CASSLDSSANTEAFF. CDR3 coding DNA: TGTGCCAGCAGCTTAGATTCGTCAGCCAACACTGAAGCTTTCTTT.

This rearrangement joins TRBV30 to TRBJ1-5; the match to TRBD1 covers 7 bases. Germline-derived CDR1 and CDR2 are GTSNPN and SVGIG (reference sequence). The V gene end was trimmed by 2 bases and the J gene end by 6 bases; junction bases not matched to a gene: 4. This CDR3 region has 13 residues. Written as DNA, the CDR3 is TGTGCCTGGAGTAGACAGGGTGGTCAGCCCCAGCATTTT. Protein: CAWSRQGGQPQHF. The whole variable domain, filled in from reference TRBV30 and TRBJ1-5, reads SQTIHQWPATLVQPVGSPLSLECTVEGTSNPNLYWYRQAAGRGLQLLFYSVGIGQISSEVPQNLSASRPQDRQFILSSKKLLLSDSGFYLCAWSRQGGQPQHFGDGTRLSIL.

This clonotype was detected only a few times. V and J are TRBV29-1 and TRBJ2-1; 10 nucleotides match TRBD1. Germline CDR1 reads SQVTM; CDR2 reads ANQGSEA. This CDR3 region has 14 residues. V was pared by 5 bases and J by 4 bases, with 5 bases of the junction left unmatched. The CDR3 sequence is CSVLRTGGYNEQFF. The CDR3, as DNA: TGCAGCGTTCTCCGGACAGGGGGTTACAATGAGCAGTTCTTC.

For this clonotype: A much larger clone lies a single base off, so this may be a read error. The chain carries TRBV12-3 or TRBV12-4 and TRBJ2-3; D is possibly TRBD1 or TRBD2 (6 bases each). This CDR3 has 13 residues. The CDR3, as DNA: TGTGCCAGCAGACCCGGGGGCACAAATACGCAGTATTTT. Translating it yields CASRPGGTNTQYF.

There are a few counts of this clonotype. The rearrangement uses TRBV4-3 and TRBJ2-1, with D possibly matching TRBD1 (6 bases). Germline CDR1 is LGHNA and CDR2 is YSLEER. This CDR3 contains 17 residues. Trimming pared 4 bases from V and 7 bases from J, leaving 23 bases between. CDR3 nucleotides: TGCGCCAGCAGCCCGAGGAGGCAGGGGACGATGGGGAATGAGCAGTTCTTC. It specifies CASSPRRQGTMGNEQFF.

This clonotype was detected a few times. CDR3 sequence: CASSPDRAVEKLFF. The CDR3 coding sequence is TGTGCCAGCAGCCCGGACAGAGCTGTTGAAAAACTGTTTTTT. The chain is built from TRBV7-9 and TRBJ1-4; D might be TRBD1 (6 bases). Trimming shortened V by 5 bases and J by 7 bases, and 14 bases separated the two germline ends. The CDR3 contains 14 residues. Germline loops: CDR1 SEHNR, CDR2 FQNEAQ (reference sequence).

This clonotype was picked up a small number of times. This chain joins TRBV21-1 and TRBJ2-3; the table's D call of TRBD2 was not tested on the DNA. TRBV21-1 is a pseudogene. The CDR3 is 17 amino acids. CDR3 sequence: CASSREGAADLTDTQYF. The CDR3 nucleotides are TGTGCCAGCAGCAGAGAGGGAGCAGCGGACCTCACAGATACGCAGTATTTT.

This clonotype was seen only a few times. The chain couples TRBV5-1 to TRBJ2-7, with D possibly matching TRBD2 (5 bases). With 1 base removed from V and 6 bases from J, the gap between germline ends came to 17 bases. The CDR3 is 15 amino acids. Per the germline V gene, CDR1 is SGHRS and CDR2 is YFSETQ. CDR3 residues: CASSLKRNNEGEQYF. The CDR3 DNA follows: TGCGCCAGCAGCTTGAAGCGGAACAATGAGGGCGAGCAGTACTTC.

This rearrangement joins TRBV9 to TRBJ2-3, with D unclear. The germline CDR1 and CDR2 sequences are SGDLS and YYNGEE. V dropped 2 bases and J dropped 2 bases, with 6 bases sitting between them. This CDR3 is 13 amino acids long. CDR3 protein: CASSVLDTDTQYF. Written as DNA, the CDR3 is TGTGCCAGCAGCGTCCTAGACACAGATACGCAGTATTTT.

This clonotype was detected only a few times. This sequence joins TRBV7-2 and TRBJ2-1, with a tentative D call TRBD2 (6 bases). This CDR3 comprises 18 residues. V was clipped by 0 bases and J by 7 bases, with 22 bases between them. Germline lookup yields CDR1 SGHTA and CDR2 FQGNSA. CDR3 bases: TGTGCCAGCAGCTTAGCCCCCACTAGCTCTTCGATAAGGAATGAGCAGTTCTTC. Amino acids: CASSLAPTSSSIRNEQFF. The variable domain in full, with the rest retrieved from reference TRBV7-2 and TRBJ2-1, is GAGVSQSPSNKVTEKGKDVELRCDPISGHTALYWYRQSLGQGLEFLIYFQGNSAPDKSGLPSDRFSAERTGGSVSTLTIQRTQQEDSAVYLCASSLAPTSSSIRNEQFFGPGTRLTVL.

This clonotype was seen many times. The chain employs TRBV6-5 and TRBJ2-5, with 10 bases identical to TRBD2. The CDR3 contains 16 residues. Losses at the gene ends were 2 bases for V and 1 base for J; bases not matched to a gene: 4. The germline V gene has CDR1 MNHEY and CDR2 SVGAGI. For the CDR3, the DNA is TGTGCCAGCAGTTACCGGTCTAGCGGGGGCCAAGAGACCCAGTACTTC. It yields the protein CASSYRSSGGQETQYF.

This clonotype has at least ten counts. The gene calls are TRBV11-2 and TRBJ2-5, with a possible D match to TRBD2 (6 bases). The CDR3 totals 13 residues. Germline V gives CDR1 SGHAT, CDR2 FQNNGV. V was shortened by 4 bases and J by 7 bases, with 13 bases between the two germline ends. In DNA form, the CDR3 reads TGTGCCAGCAGCTCGTACAGCGGGCGGACCCAGTACTTC. Translation: CASSSYSGRTQYF.

This clonotype appeared a few times. The V gene is TRBV2, the J gene TRBJ2-7; no definite D call. This CDR3 is built from 14 residues. With 2 bases removed from V and 0 bases from J, the gap between germline ends came to 8 bases. In germline, CDR1 is SNHLY, CDR2 FYNNEI. The CDR3 DNA sequence: TGTGCCAGCAGTGAATCGAGAAGCTCCTACGAGCAGTACTTC. Translating it yields CASSESRSSYEQYF. Full variable domain (outside the CDR3, taken from reference TRBV2 and TRBJ2-7): EPEVTQTPSHQVTQMGQEVILRCVPISNHLYFYWYRQILGQKVEFLVSFYNNEISEKSEIFDDQFSVERPDGSNFTLKIRSTKLEDSAMYFCASSESRSSYEQYFGPGTRLTVT.

The rearrangement links TRBV5-1 to TRBJ2-1; the D is unclear. CDR1 is SGHRS and CDR2 is YFSETQ in the germline V gene. This CDR3 has 16 residues. Trimming stripped 0 bases from V and 0 bases from J, with 10 bases between. The chain's CDR3 is CASSLVGPSSYNEQFF. The CDR3 DNA reads TGCGCCAGCAGCTTGGTTGGGCCAAGCTCCTACAATGAGCAGTTCTTC.

This clonotype was detected only once. A much larger clone sits a single nucleotide away, making a read error possible. Given the absence of the conserved phenylalanine or tryptophan at the CDR3 end, a read error is likely. The genes are TRBV7-9 and TRBJ2-7; 10 positions agree with TRBD1. CDR1 and CDR2 from the germline V gene are SEHNR and FQNEAQ (reference sequence). V trimming: 5 bases; J trimming: 4 bases; junction bases outside the gene matches: 8. The CDR3 is 15 residues long. The chain's CDR3 is CASSPDRGQPYEQYY. The DNA for the CDR3 is TGTGCCAGCAGCCCAGACAGGGGGCAACCGTACGAGCAGTACTAC.

This clonotype occurred a few times. This chain joins TRBV11-2 and TRBJ2-7; D possibly corresponds to TRBD2 (6 bases). This CDR3 is 12 amino acids long. Germline CDR1 reads SGHAT; CDR2 reads FQNNGV. Trimming pared 3 bases from V and 9 bases from J, leaving 12 bases between. CDR3 loop: CASSLSVGGQYF. CDR3 bases: TGTGCCAGCAGCTTGTCGGTCGGGGGGCAGTACTTC.

This clonotype was counted between two and nine times. V and J are TRBV18 and TRBJ2-1, with a possible D match to TRBD2 (5 bases). The CDR3 length is 13 residues. Trimming pared 5 bases from V and 5 bases from J, leaving 10 bases between. Germline CDR1 KGHSH, CDR2 LQKENI. In DNA form, the CDR3 reads TGTGCCAGCTCAGTGGGAGTCGACAATGAGCAGTTCTTC. It translates to CASSVGVDNEQFF.

This clonotype appeared many times. The chain is built from TRBV18 and TRBJ2-3; no clear D. Germline lookup yields CDR1 KGHSH and CDR2 LQKENI. The CDR3 runs 12 residues. The ends were cut back, 2 bases at V and 0 bases at J, with 0 bases in the middle. This CDR3 reads CASSPSTDTQYF. CDR3 nucleotide sequence: TGTGCCAGCTCACCAAGCACAGATACGCAGTATTTT.

The gene calls are TRBV28 and TRBJ2-4, with 7 bases identical to TRBD1. This CDR3 is 16 amino acids long. V gave up 2 bases and J gave up 0 bases; unmatched junction bases: 4. CDR1 and CDR2 (germline): MDHEN, SYDVKM. The CDR3 is CASSLGQVLAKNIQYF. Written as DNA, the CDR3 is TGTGCCAGCAGTTTAGGACAGGTACTAGCCAAAAACATTCAGTACTTC. The full variable domain, with the rest looked up from reference TRBV28 and TRBJ2-4, is DVKVTQSSRYLVKRTGEKVFLECVQDMDHENMFWYRQDPGLGLRLIYFSYDVKMKEKGDIPEGYSVSREKKERFSLILESASTNQTSMYLCASSLGQVLAKNIQYFGAGTRLSVL.

This clonotype was detected a few times. The rearrangement links TRBV5-1 to TRBJ2-5; perhaps TRBD1 as D (6 bases). Per germline, CDR1 SGHRS and CDR2 YFSETQ. This CDR3 is built from 16 residues. V was pared by 4 bases and J by 2 bases, with 18 bases between. The CDR3 sequence is CASSSQGSPSQETQYF. CDR3 in DNA: TGCGCCAGCAGCAGTCAGGGGTCTCCCTCTCAAGAGACCCAGTACTTC. The entire variable domain, with the rest obtained from reference TRBV5-1 and TRBJ2-5, is as follows: KAGVTQTPRYLIKTRGQQVTLSCSPISGHRSVSWYQQTPGQGLQFLFEYFSETQRNKGNFPGRFSGRQFSNSRSEMNVSTLELGDSALYLCASSSQGSPSQETQYFGPGTRLLVL.

The rearrangement joins TRBV5-1 to TRBJ1-6, with D possibly TRBD1 on 6 matching bases. Germline loops: CDR1 SGHRS, CDR2 YFSETQ. The germline V and J ends were trimmed by 3 bases and 9 bases, with 16 bases remaining between them. The CDR3 is 15 residues long. CDR3 sequence (DNA): TGCGCCAGCAGCTCGACCCAGGGGCATGGTTCACCCCTCCACTTT. Translation gives CASSSTQGHGSPLHF.

The chain couples TRBV20-1 to TRBJ1-1, with unresolved D. The V gene lost 6 bases and the J gene lost 4 bases, with 15 bases spanning the gap. CDR3 length: 13 amino acids. Germline V gives CDR1 DFQATT, CDR2 SNEGSKA (reference sequence). CDR3 loop: CSAPPDVATEAFF. In DNA, the CDR3 is TGCAGTGCACCTCCGGACGTAGCCACTGAAGCTTTCTTT.

Of note for this clonotype: It may be a read error: a sequence one base away is much more abundant. This chain uses TRBV6-2 or TRBV6-3 with TRBJ2-4; D might be TRBD2 (6 bases). Germline V gene lookup returns CDR1 MNHEY and CDR2 SVGEGT. The CDR3 extends over 15 amino acids. Here the CDR3 reads CASSSVAVAKNIQHF. CDR3 in DNA: TGTGCCAGCAGTTCGGTAGCGGTAGCCAAAAACATTCAGCACTTC.

Remarks on this clonotype: A much larger clone sits a single nucleotide away, making a read error possible. The chain recombines TRBV5-1 with TRBJ1-1, with D possibly being TRBD1 (5 bases). Germline V CDR1 and CDR2: SGHRS, YFSETQ. The CDR3 is 16 amino acids. Trimming pared 0 bases from V and 6 bases from J, leaving 18 bases between. DNA for the CDR3: TGCGCCAGCAGCTTGGAGCCCGTGGGGGGGACTGCTGAAGCTTTCTTT. Translation: CASSLEPVGGTAEAFF.